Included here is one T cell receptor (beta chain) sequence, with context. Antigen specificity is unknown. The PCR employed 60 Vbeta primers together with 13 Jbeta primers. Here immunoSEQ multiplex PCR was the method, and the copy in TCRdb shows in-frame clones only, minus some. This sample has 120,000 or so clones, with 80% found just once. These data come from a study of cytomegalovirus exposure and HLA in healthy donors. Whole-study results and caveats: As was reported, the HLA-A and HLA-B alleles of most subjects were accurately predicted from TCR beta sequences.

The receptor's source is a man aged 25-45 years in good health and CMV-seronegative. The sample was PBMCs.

CDR3 DNA: TGTGCCAGCAGCTTGCCCCCCGGGACTGAAGCTTTCTTT. Protein product: CASSLPPGTEAFF. This chain uses TRBV5-6 with TRBJ1-1; no firm D call. V shed 1 base and J shed 5 bases, with 9 bases lying between them. This CDR3 has 13 residues. Germline-derived CDR1 and CDR2 are SGHDT and YYEEEE.